What follows are 18 T cell receptor beta chains derived from one specimen sequenced in a study of memory CD4+ T cells and cytomegalovirus serostatus. Sequenced by immunoSEQ multiplex PCR; TCRdb stores in-frame clones only, minus some. The profile covers approximately 30,000 clones, with about 76% appearing a single time and more than 0.5% taken by the ten largest. The sort gate was single viable CD3+CD4+CD8-CD45RO+ cells for memory CD4+ T cells. Material for sequencing was memory CD4+ T cells from blood. The source is an adult in good health and CMV-seronegative. Some clones in this sample may be carry-over from other donors' samples.

The chain uses TRBV28 and TRBJ1-1; no firm D call. In germline, CDR1 is MDHEN, CDR2 SYDVKM. V was trimmed by 6 bases and J by 4 bases, leaving 6 bases between them. CDR3 length equals 11 residues. DNA for the CDR3: TGTGCCAGCAGATTAGGCACTGAAGCTTTCTTT. Protein sequence: CASRLGTEAFF.

V and J are TRBV18 and TRBJ2-1, with D unresolved. The CDR3 extends over 13 amino acids. V gave up 0 bases and J gave up 10 bases, with 10 bases separating them. Germline V gene lookup returns CDR1 KGHSH and CDR2 LQKENI. Here the CDR3 DNA reads TGTGCCAGCTCACCACCCCTGACCGGAGAGCAGTTCTTC. This sequence encodes CASSPPLTGEQFF.

This chain uses TRBV5-1 with TRBJ1-5, with TRBD1 identical over 11 bases. CDR3 length equals 15 residues. Germline-derived CDR1 and CDR2 are SGHRS and YFSETQ. V shed 4 bases, J shed 5 bases, and the junction held 5 bases outside the gene matches. The CDR3 bases are TGCGCCAGCAGCCCGGGACAGGGGGGGGATCAGCCCCAGCATTTT. Amino acid sequence: CASSPGQGGDQPQHF.

CDR3 amino acids: CASSLGGQSTDTQYF. In DNA form, the CDR3 reads TGTGCCAGCAGCTTAGGAGGGCAGAGCACAGATACGCAGTATTTT. The chain employs TRBV7-9 and TRBJ2-3; D is possibly TRBD2 (5 bases). V lost 1 base to trimming and J lost 0 bases, with 8 bases between them. From germline, CDR1 is SEHNR and CDR2 FQNEAQ (reference sequence). CDR3 length: 15 residues.

The chain is built from TRBV28 and TRBJ2-3, with D unclear. V was trimmed by 3 bases and J by 0 bases, leaving 7 bases between them. The CDR3 is 14 residues long. Germline assignment: CDR1 MDHEN and CDR2 SYDVKM. CDR3 nucleotides: TGTGCCAGCAGTTTGTCTGGAAGCACAGATACGCAGTATTTT. The encoded protein is CASSLSGSTDTQYF.

This chain joins TRBV6-1 and TRBJ1-2; 10 bases line up with TRBD1. The CDR3 extends over 15 amino acids. Germline loops: CDR1 MNHNS, CDR2 SASEGT. V lost 1 base, J lost 4 bases, and 3 bases stayed unmatched. This CDR3 reads CASSEEGQGSYGYTF. The DNA of the CDR3 is TGTGCCAGCAGTGAAGAGGGACAGGGGTCCTATGGCTACACCTTC.

The chain combines TRBV6-6 with TRBJ1-2; 7 nucleotides agree with TRBD1. CDR1 MNHNY and CDR2 SVGAGI come from the germline V gene (reference sequence). The CDR3 sequence is 15 residues long. Trimming removed 5 bases from V and 2 bases from J; junction bases left unmatched: 8. CDR3 nucleotide sequence: TGTGCCAGCAGTCAAATTGGGGGACAGAACTATGGCTACACCTTC. It translates to CASSQIGGQNYGYTF.

The chain is built from TRBV5-1 and TRBJ1-1; D not certain. V shed 3 bases and J shed 0 bases, with 15 bases lying between them. CDR1 is SGHRS and CDR2 is YFSETQ in the germline V gene. The CDR3 has 16 amino acids. DNA of the CDR3: TGCGCCAGCAGCTCAAACCCACCTCAGGTGAACACTGAAGCTTTCTTT. Its protein product is CASSSNPPQVNTEAFF.

The chain employs TRBV6-4 and TRBJ1-5; D uncertain. V lost 11 bases and J lost 3, with 14 bases in between. Germline lookup yields CDR1 MRHNA and CDR2 SNTAGT. The CDR3 length is 13 residues. CDR3 in DNA: TGTGCCTCCCAGGAGGGCCCCAATCAGCCCCAGCATTTT. Protein sequence: CASQEGPNQPQHF.

This rearrangement joins TRBV11-1 to TRBJ2-7; 7 nucleotides agree with TRBD1. This CDR3 has 16 amino acids. V dropped 3 bases and J dropped 2; count of bases not matched to a gene: 10. Per germline, CDR1 SGHAT and CDR2 FQDESV (reference sequence). The CDR3 region has the DNA TGTGCCAGCAGCTTCACCCGCCTGGACAGGCCCTACGAGCAGTACTTC. Translating gives CASSFTRLDRPYEQYF.

The rearrangement links TRBV30 to TRBJ1-6; 8 positions agree with TRBD1. V trimming: 1 base; J trimming: 10 bases; junction bases outside the gene matches: 9. Germline CDR1 reads GTSNPN; CDR2 reads SVGIG (reference sequence). This CDR3 has 15 residues. CDR3 loop: CAWSGEQGVRSPLHF. CDR3 DNA sequence: TGTGCCTGGAGTGGCGAACAGGGGGTGAGATCACCCCTCCACTTT.

This chain connects TRBV12-5 to TRBJ1-1; D call uncertain. The CDR3 runs 13 residues. Trimming took off 5 bases at V and 1 base at J, with 8 bases between the two ends. Germline-derived CDR1 and CDR2 are LGHNT and FRNRAP. CDR3 coding DNA: TGTGCTAGTGGTATGGGAGGGAACACTGAAGCTTTCTTT. Amino acid sequence: CASGMGGNTEAFF.

The CDR3 DNA sequence: TGTGCCAGCAGTACCGGTTTCGCAGATACGCAGTATTTT. Its protein product is CASSTGFADTQYF. The rearrangement uses TRBV11-3 and TRBJ2-3; D gene uncertain. V was shortened by 6 bases and J by 4 bases, with 11 bases between the two germline ends. There are 13 residues in the CDR3. Germline V gives CDR1 SGHNT, CDR2 YENEEA.

This clone was detected only a few times. The J gene is TRBJ2-4, the V gene TRBV14, with 8 bases that match TRBD2. Germline CDR1 and CDR2: SGHDN and FVKESK. The junction had 9 bases not matched to a gene; V was cut back by 4 bases and J by 7 bases. The CDR3 extends over 15 amino acids. DNA of the CDR3: TGTGCCAGCAGCCCCACGCCCCCGGGGGGGAACATTCAGTACTTC. Translated, it gives CASSPTPPGGNIQYF.

This chain connects TRBV25-1 to TRBJ1-1; unclear D gene. This CDR3 has 12 residues. With 6 bases removed from V and 0 bases from J, the gap between germline ends came to 5 bases. From germline, CDR1 is MGHDK and CDR2 SYGVNS. CDR3: CASRGVNTEAFF. CDR3 bases: TGTGCCAGCAGAGGTGTGAACACTGAAGCTTTCTTT.

The chain joins TRBV6-1 to TRBJ2-7, with D maybe TRBD2 (6 bases). CDR3 length: 14 amino acids. The V gene lost 6 bases and the J gene lost 0 bases, with 12 bases spanning the gap. Germline V gives CDR1 MNHNS, CDR2 SASEGT. CDR3 sequence reads: CASSRDGGSYEQYF. In nucleotides, the CDR3 is TGTGCCAGCAGCCGGGACGGGGGCTCCTACGAGCAGTACTTC.

This clone appeared a few times. This sequence joins TRBV2 and TRBJ1-1; D ambiguous. CDR3 length: 13 amino acids. Deletions cut 0 bases from V and 3 bases from J, with 5 bases between. CDR1 and CDR2 (germline): SNHLY, FYNNEI. CDR3 DNA sequence: TGTGCCAGCAGTGAAGCCGGGTACACTGAAGCTTTCTTT. It codes for CASSEAGYTEAFF.

The table lists this clone with a few counts. The genes are TRBV25-1 and TRBJ1-2; a weak D match, TRBD1 (6 bases). V lost 1 base and J lost 4, with 10 bases in between. This CDR3 comprises 14 residues. Germline V gene sequence: CDR1 MGHDK, CDR2 SYGVNS. The CDR3 reads CASSESRGFYGYTF. The DNA of the CDR3 is TGTGCCAGCAGTGAATCCAGGGGATTCTATGGCTACACCTTC.